This T cell receptor beta chain was profiled in a study of T cell responses to AZD1222 COVID-19 vaccine. Study background: Pooled samples include second doses given at about 4 or 12 weeks. Study-level results: Targeting of unmutated variant regions was reportedly seen in nearly half of spike-specific TCRs. Donors were largely white British and mainly female; clonal diversity was possibly underestimated.

This CDR3 region has 17 residues. Measured with immunoSEQ multiplex PCR; TCRdb has only the in-frame clones, and not every one. The repertoire consists of approximately 180,000 clones, with roughly 92% occurring once and the leading ten covering 8% to 13%. Note on this clone: What it recognizes is unknown.

The starting material was peripheral blood, obtained on day 0 of AZD1222 vaccination. This clonotype originated in an adult in good health. The genes are TRBV21-1 and TRBJ2-3; the table's D call, TRBD1, was not checked against the DNA. TRBV21-1 is given as a pseudogene. The CDR3 loop is CASSKQKGPQSTDTQYF. Here the CDR3 DNA reads TGTGCCAGCAGCAAGCAGAAGGGGCCGCAAAGCACAGATACGCAGTATTTT.